Shown below are 3 T cell receptor beta chains from a single sample sequenced in a study of metastatic and nonmetastatic thyroid tumors. All patients were treatment-naive before thyroid surgery. TCRdb redid the clone calls on the PCR reads using MiXCR. In the table there are 29,000 or so clones, around 4% of which are singletons. The sequenced sample was blood. These receptors were taken from a female donor with papillary thyroid cancer or a benign thyroid nodule (not recorded which). Some clones in this sample may be carry-over from other donors' samples.

With regard to this clone: The CDR3 ends on some other residue instead of the conserved phenylalanine or tryptophan, so this is likely a read error. It is unclear where the CDR3 begins or ends on the DNA, so no DNA is shown, and the CDR3 is as TCRdb lists it. V gene TRBV15 combines with J gene TRBJ1-6; the table's D call, TRBD1, was not checked against the DNA. Germline V gene lookup returns CDR1 LNHNV and CDR2 YYDKDF (reference sequence). Counting both end residues, the CDR3 totals 15 amino acids. The CDR3 sequence is CATSSETGGDSHLNL.

This clone appeared a few times. The chain joins TRBV6-1 to TRBJ2-1, with 11 bases fitting TRBD1. V shed 5 bases and J 9 bases; nucleotides not matched to a gene: 9. Germline V gene sequence: CDR1 MNHNS, CDR2 SASEGT. The CDR3 contains 15 residues. CDR3 in DNA: TGTGCCAGCAGTCGTACCGGGACAGGGGGTGCTGAGCAGTTCTTC. Its protein product is CASSRTGTGGAEQFF.

This clone was detected only a few times. The J gene is TRBJ2-3, the V gene TRBV29-1, with 11 bases matching TRBD2. V gave up 4 bases and J gave up 9 bases; unmatched junction bases: 12. Germline lookup yields CDR1 SQVTM and CDR2 ANQGSEA. The CDR3 extends over 15 amino acids. As DNA, the CDR3 is TGCAGCGTTGGACAGGATACTAGCGGGAGCGGGACGCAGTATTTT. It encodes CSVGQDTSGSGTQYF.